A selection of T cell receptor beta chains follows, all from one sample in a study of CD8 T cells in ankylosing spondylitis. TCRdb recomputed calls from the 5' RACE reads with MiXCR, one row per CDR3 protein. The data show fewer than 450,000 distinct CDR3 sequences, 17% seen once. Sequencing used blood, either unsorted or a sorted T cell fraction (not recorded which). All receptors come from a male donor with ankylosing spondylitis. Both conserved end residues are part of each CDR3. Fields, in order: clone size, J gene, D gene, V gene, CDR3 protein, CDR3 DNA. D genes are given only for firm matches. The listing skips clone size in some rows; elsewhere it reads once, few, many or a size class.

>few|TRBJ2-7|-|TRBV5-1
CASSTGPEGYEQYF
TGCGCCAGCAGCACCGGGCCCGAGGGCTACGAGCAGTACTTC
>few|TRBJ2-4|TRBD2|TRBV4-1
CASSQGLALAKNIQYF
TGCGCCAGCAGCCAGGGACTAGCGCTAGCCAAAAACATTCAGTACTTC
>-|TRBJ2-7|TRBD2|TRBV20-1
CSALSSGLLAGGSYEQYF
TGCAGTGCCCTGTCGTCCGGGCTCCTAGCGGGGGGTTCATACGAGCAGTACTTC
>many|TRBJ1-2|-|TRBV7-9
CASSLVAGGDYGYTF
TGTGCCAGCAGCTTAGTTGCAGGAGGTGACTATGGCTACACCTTC
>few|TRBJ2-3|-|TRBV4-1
CASSQERRGSTDTQYF
TGCGCCAGCAGCCAAGAACGAAGAGGGAGCACAGATACGCAGTATTTT
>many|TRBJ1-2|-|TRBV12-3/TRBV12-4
CAIERYGYTF
TGTGCCATCGAGAGATATGGCTACACCTTC
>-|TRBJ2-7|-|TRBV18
CASSPVMDEQYF
TGTGCCAGCTCACCGGTAATGGACGAGCAGTACTTC
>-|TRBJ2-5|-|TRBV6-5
CASSYSGNQETQYF
TGTGCCAGCAGTTACTCTGGGAATCAAGAGACCCAGTACTTC
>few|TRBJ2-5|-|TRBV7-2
CASSRRGEETQYF
TGTGCCAGCAGCCGAAGGGGAGAGGAGACCCAGTACTTC
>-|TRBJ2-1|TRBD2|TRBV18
CASSPAGAGENNEQFF
TGTGCCAGCTCACCCGCGGGAGCGGGGGAGAACAATGAGCAGTTCTTC
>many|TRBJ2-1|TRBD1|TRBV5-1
CASSPQGAYNEQFF
TGCGCCAGCAGCCCCCAGGGGGCCTACAATGAGCAGTTCTTC
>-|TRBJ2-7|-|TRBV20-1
CSAGESAYEQYF
TGCAGTGCCGGAGAGTCGGCCTACGAGCAGTACTTC
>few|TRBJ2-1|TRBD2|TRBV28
CASSSGGLAGDEQFF
TGTGCCAGCAGTTCTGGGGGTCTAGCGGGTGATGAGCAGTTCTTC
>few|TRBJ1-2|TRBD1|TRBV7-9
CASSVQSQGARGYTF
TGTGCCAGCAGCGTCCAGTCCCAGGGGGCGCGTGGCTACACCTTC
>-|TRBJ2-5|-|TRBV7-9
CASSPGGSTRETQYF
TGTGCCAGCAGCCCAGGGGGGTCGACAAGAGAGACCCAGTACTTC
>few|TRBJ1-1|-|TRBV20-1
CSARDDGMNTEAFF
TGCAGTGCTAGAGACGACGGGATGAACACTGAAGCTTTCTTT
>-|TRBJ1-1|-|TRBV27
CASTSDRRKKAFF
TGTGCCAGCACCTCTGACAGGAGGAAGAAGGCTTTCTTT
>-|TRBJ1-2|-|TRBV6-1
CASGRGAVDGYTF
TGTGCCAGCGGGCGGGGCGCGGTGGATGGCTACACCTTC
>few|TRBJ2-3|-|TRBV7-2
CASSIGLTDTQYF
TGTGCCAGCAGCATAGGACTTACAGATACGCAGTATTTT
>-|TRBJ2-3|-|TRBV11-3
CASSLVGYCTDTQYF
TGTGCCAGCAGCTTAGTGGGCTACTGCACAGATACGCAGTATTTT
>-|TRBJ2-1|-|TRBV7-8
CASSLGLGGYNEQFF
TGTGCCAGCAGCTTAGGCTTGGGCGGATACAATGAGCAGTTCTTC
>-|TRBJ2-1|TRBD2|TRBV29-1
CSVEDRGAGGQFF
TGCAGCGTTGAAGATCGGGGCGCGGGGGGGCAGTTCTTC
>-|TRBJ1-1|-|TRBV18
CASSPPTGLNAEAFF
TGTGCCAGCTCACCACCGACAGGCCTGAACGCTGAAGCTTTCTTT
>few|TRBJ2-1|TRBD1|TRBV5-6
CASSLRGPLSSYNEQFF
TGTGCCAGCAGCTTGAGGGGGCCGCTCAGCTCCTACAATGAGCAGTTCTTC
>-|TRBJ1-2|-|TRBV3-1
CASSQTGPGGYTF
TGTGCCAGCAGCCAAACGGGGCCCGGAGGCTACACCTTC
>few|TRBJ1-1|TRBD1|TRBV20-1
CSAGQGLNTEAFF
TGCAGTGCGGGACAGGGATTGAACACTGAAGCTTTCTTT
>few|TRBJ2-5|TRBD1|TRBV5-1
CASSLADRGAETQYF
TGCGCCAGCAGCTTGGCGGACAGGGGGGCTGAGACCCAGTACTTC
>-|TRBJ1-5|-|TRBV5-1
CASSREGTPNQPQHF
TGCGCCAGCAGCAGGGAGGGAACCCCCAATCAGCCCCAGCATTTT
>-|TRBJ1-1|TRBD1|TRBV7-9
CASSLERTGRGEAFF
TGTGCCAGCAGCTTAGAAAGGACAGGGAGAGGTGAAGCTTTCTTT
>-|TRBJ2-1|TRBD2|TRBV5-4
CASSLAHRLAGVEQFF
TGTGCCAGCAGCTTGGCGCATCGACTAGCGGGAGTTGAGCAGTTCTTC
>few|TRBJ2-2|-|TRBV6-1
CATPPDFTGELFF
TGTGCCACCCCACCGGACTTCACCGGGGAGCTGTTTTTT
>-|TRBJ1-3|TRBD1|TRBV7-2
CASSLFPGGGNTIYF
TGTGCCAGCAGCTTATTTCCAGGGGGTGGAAACACCATATATTTT
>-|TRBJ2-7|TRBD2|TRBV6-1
CASSRASGYEQYF
TGTGCCAGCTCCCGGGCTAGCGGTTACGAGCAGTACTTC
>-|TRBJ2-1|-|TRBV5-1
CASSLTTGAVGGEQFF
TGCGCCAGCAGCTTAACGACAGGAGCTGTTGGTGGTGAGCAGTTCTTC
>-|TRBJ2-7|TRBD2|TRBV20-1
CSATGLAGGPSSGEQYF
TGCAGTGCCACCGGACTAGCGGGAGGGCCCTCGTCGGGGGAGCAGTACTTC
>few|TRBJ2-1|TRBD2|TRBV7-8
CASSSIPQGSGSNHNEQFF
TGTGCCAGCAGCTCGATCCCTCAGGGTAGCGGGAGTAACCACAATGAGCAGTTCTTC
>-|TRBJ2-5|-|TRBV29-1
CSVARNSVGETQYF
TGCAGCGTCGCCCGGAATAGCGTGGGAGAGACCCAGTACTTC
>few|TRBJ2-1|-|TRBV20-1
CSASRRGGATSYNEQFF
TGCAGTGCTAGCCGCCGCGGCGGGGCCACCTCCTACAATGAGCAGTTCTTC
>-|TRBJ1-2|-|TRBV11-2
CASSLDGLHNYGYTF
TGTGCCAGCAGCCTCGACGGGCTCCATAACTATGGCTACACCTTC
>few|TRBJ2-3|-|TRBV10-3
CAISVEGGLTDTQYF
TGTGCCATCAGTGTTGAGGGAGGACTCACAGATACGCAGTATTTT
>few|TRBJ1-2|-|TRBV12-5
CASGFSIDSRYGYTF
TGTGCTAGTGGTTTCTCCATCGACAGCCGCTATGGCTACACCTTC